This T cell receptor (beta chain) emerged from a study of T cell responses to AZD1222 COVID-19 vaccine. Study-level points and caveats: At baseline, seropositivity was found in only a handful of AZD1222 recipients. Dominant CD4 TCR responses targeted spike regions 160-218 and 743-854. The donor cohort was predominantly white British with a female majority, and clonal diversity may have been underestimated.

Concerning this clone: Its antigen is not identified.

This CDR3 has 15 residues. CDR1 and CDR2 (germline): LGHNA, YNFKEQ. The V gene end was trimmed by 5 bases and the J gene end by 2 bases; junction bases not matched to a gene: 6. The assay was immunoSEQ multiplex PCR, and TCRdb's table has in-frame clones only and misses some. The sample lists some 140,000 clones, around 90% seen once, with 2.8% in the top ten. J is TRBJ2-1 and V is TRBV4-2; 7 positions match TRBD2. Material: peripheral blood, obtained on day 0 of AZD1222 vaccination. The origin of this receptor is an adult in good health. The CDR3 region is CASSSLARTYNEQFF. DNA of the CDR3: TGTGCCAGCAGCTCACTAGCGCGAACCTACAATGAGCAGTTCTTC.